The following is a T cell receptor beta chain sequence with its context. Its antigen is still unknown. The data were produced by immunoSEQ multiplex PCR, yet TCRdb's version contains in-frame clones alone and is incomplete. The sample holds just over 20,000 clones, about 87% seen once. The record originates from a study of untreated major depressive disorder. General study results and limits: Compared with controls, depressed patients showed more TRBV05-01 (Vbeta 5.1) usage in CD4+ T cells. Differences in TRBV25-01 and TRBV02-01 usage did not reach significance. Three preselected Vbeta families were the sole sequencing comparisons.

Germline values: CDR1 MNHNS, CDR2 SASEGT. The CDR3 has 15 amino acids. The germline V and J ends were trimmed by 0 bases and 2 bases, with 10 bases remaining between them. The genes are TRBV6-1 and TRBJ1-2; tentative D call: TRBD1 (6 bases). Sequencing input: CD4+ T cells from PBMCs. The TCR originated in a woman aged 25-40 years in good health. In DNA, the CDR3 is TGTGCCAGCAGTGAAGCGCGCCAGGGGAACTATGGCTACACCTTC. It yields the protein CASSEARQGNYGYTF.